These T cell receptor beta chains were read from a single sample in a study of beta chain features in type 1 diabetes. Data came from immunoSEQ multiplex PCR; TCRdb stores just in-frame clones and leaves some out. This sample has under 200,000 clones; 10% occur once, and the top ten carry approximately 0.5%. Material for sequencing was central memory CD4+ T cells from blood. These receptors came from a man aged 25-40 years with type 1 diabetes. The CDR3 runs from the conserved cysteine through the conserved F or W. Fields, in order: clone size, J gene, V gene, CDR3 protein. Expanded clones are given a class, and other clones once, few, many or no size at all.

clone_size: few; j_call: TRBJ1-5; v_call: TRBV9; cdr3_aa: CASSPGQGQSQPQHF
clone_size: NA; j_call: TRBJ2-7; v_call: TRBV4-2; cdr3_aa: CASSQDLAGTREQYF
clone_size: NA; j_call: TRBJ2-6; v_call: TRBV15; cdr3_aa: CATSRDKGIWGGPDSGANVLTF
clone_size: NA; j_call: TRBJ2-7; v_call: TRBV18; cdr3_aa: CASSPQGQVPYEQYF
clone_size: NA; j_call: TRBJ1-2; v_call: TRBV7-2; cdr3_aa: CASSLSREDGYTF
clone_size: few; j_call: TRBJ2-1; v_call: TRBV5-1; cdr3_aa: CASSLGPGGDNEQFF
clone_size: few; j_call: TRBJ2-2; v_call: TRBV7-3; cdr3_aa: CASSLGTANTGELFF
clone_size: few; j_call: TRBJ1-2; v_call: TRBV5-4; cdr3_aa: CASSFAGVAYGYTF
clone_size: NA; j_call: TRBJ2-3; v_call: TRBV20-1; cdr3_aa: CSALSGYTQYF
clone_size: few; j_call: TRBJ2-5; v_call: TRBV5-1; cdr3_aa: CASSLVVTGSGETQYF
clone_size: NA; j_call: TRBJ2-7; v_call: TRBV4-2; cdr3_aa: CASSQVTGDGYEQYF
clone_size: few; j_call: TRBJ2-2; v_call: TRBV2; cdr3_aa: CASRREVGTGELFF
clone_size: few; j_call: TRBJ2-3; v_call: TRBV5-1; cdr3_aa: CASSLGGTATDTQYF
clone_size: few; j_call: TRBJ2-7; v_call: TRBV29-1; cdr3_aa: CSVRLAAGEQYF
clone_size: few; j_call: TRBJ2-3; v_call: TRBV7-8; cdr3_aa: CASSRMLDSSTDTQYF
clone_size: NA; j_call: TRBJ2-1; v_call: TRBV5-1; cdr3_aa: CASSESGSSNNEQFF
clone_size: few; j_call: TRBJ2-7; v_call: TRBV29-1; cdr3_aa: CSVELGLAEGEQYF
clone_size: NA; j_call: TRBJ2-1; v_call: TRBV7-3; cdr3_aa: CASSPADHLAGKFF
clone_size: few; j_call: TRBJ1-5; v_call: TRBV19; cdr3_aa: CASRRRQGEGQPQHF
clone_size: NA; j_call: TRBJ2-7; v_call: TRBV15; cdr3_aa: CATSRDGHGIYEQYF
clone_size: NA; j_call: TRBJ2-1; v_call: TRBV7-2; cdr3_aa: CASSLDAGGNEQFF
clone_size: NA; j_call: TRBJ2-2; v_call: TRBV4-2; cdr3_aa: CASSDFLGANTGELFF
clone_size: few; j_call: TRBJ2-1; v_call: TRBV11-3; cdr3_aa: CASSVNYNEQFF
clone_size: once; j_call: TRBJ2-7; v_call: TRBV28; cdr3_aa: CAIRDSYEQYF
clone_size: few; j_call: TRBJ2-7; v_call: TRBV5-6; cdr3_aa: CASSRLAGAPYEQYF
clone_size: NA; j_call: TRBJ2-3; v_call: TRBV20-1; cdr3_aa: CSAKIGDTQYF
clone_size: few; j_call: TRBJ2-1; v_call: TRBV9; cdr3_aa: CASSVGLAGEHEQFF
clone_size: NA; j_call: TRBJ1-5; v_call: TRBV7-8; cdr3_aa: CASSPDRGNQPQHF
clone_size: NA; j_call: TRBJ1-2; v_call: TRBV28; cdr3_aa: CAGGGAPPNYGYTF
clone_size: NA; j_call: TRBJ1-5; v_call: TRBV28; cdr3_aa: CATGSGEQPQHF
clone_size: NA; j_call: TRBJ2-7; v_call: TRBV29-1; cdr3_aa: CSVSQGTAYEQYF
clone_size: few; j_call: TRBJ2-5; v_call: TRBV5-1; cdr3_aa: CASSFTQETQYF
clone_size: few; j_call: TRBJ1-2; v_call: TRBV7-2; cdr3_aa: CASSLETGSGGYTF